These 5 T cell receptor beta chains came from one sample sequenced in a study of T cells in women clearing cervical HPV infection. Here immunoSEQ multiplex PCR was the method, and the copy in TCRdb shows in-frame clones only, minus some. This sample's table reports fewer than 15,000 clones. Sequenced sample: blood buffy coat. The receptors here all came from a woman between 18 and 69 years old with a cervical HPV16 infection that either progressed to CIN3+ or cleared (not recorded which).

Remarks on this clone: Coverage ceases 3 residues before the CDR3 finishes, and the germline J gene fills in the end. V gene TRBV5-4 combines with J gene TRBJ2-1; 11 bases match TRBD2. The CDR3 runs to 16 residues. Germline loops: CDR1 SGHNT, CDR2 YYREEE (reference sequence). J lost 9 bases, V lost 1 base, and 9 bases had no gene match. The CDR3 protein is CASSLTLAGGFFEQFF. CDR3 DNA (partial): TGTGCCAGCAGCTTGACCCTAGCGGGGGGATTCTTTGAG.

Comments on this clone: The CDR3 is cut off 3 residues early in the read; its end comes from the germline J gene. The chain couples TRBV9 to TRBJ2-3; 8 bases match TRBD1. CDR1 is SGDLS and CDR2 is YYNGEE in the germline V gene. The CDR3 is 15 amino acids. V shed 1 base, J shed 3 bases, and the junction held 4 bases outside the gene matches. CDR3 bases read: TGTGCCAGCAGCGTACAGGGGGCAGTAACAGATACG. Amino acid sequence: CASSVQGAVTDT. The entire CDR3 is CASSVQGAVTDTQYF.

With respect to this clone: The sequenced fragment ends 3 residues before the CDR3 boundary, so the rest is inferred from the germline J gene. The chain couples TRBV7-2 to TRBJ1-4; tentative D call: TRBD1 (5 bases). The CDR3 is 15 amino acids. V lost 2 bases to trimming and J lost 3 bases, with 10 bases between them. Germline V CDR1 and CDR2: SGHTA, FQGNSA. The DNA read from the CDR3 is TGTGCCAGCAGCTTATGGCAAGGGGCTAATGAAAAA. This sequence encodes CASSLWQGANEK. The full CDR3 reads CASSLWQGANEKLFF.

Remarks on this clone: Germline is not matched at one junction end, which may reflect a read error. The read gets to within 3 residues of the CDR3 end, and the germline J gene fills in the rest. This chain links TRBV6-1 with TRBJ1-1; D unresolved. The CDR3 is made up of 13 amino acids. The germline gives CDR1 MNHNS, CDR2 SASEGT. The sequenced CDR3 bases are TGTGCCGGCAGTGACCGGGGGAACACTGAA. This translates into CAGSDRGNTE. The full CDR3 sequence reads CAGSDRGNTEAFF.

Worth noting for this clone: Coverage ceases 3 residues before the CDR3 finishes, and the germline J gene fills in the end. This chain connects TRBV14 to TRBJ2-3, with 9 bases lining up with TRBD1. Germline V gene data show CDR1 as SGHDN and CDR2 as FVKESK. J was trimmed by 6 bases and V by 0 bases; bases with no gene match: 4. The CDR3 contains 15 residues. The part of the CDR3 DNA that was read is TGTGCCAGCAGCCAAGATGGGACAGGGATGGATACG. Residues: CASSQDGTGMDT. The complete CDR3 reads CASSQDGTGMDTQYF.